Listed here is a single T cell receptor (beta chain). Profiling relied on immunoSEQ multiplex PCR, and the TCRdb table lists in-frame clones only, not all of them. The repertoire holds roughly 300,000 clones, with 80% to 90% as singletons. The data derive from a study of blood T cell repertoires in COVID-19. As for the study in general: The study drew acute and convalescent COVID-19 samples from the United States, Italy and Spain.

This CDR3 comprises 14 residues. The V and J ends lost 5 bases and 1 base, in that order; junction bases with no gene match: 4. Germline CDR1 reads SGHTA; CDR2 reads FQGNSA. The sample was peripheral blood. This receptor was taken from a woman aged 50 to 60 who had recovered from COVID-19. V gene TRBV7-2 combines with J gene TRBJ2-7, with 8 bases aligning to TRBD1. The CDR3, as DNA: TGTGCCAGCAGCCCCGGGACAGGTTCCTACGAGCAGTACTTC. This codes for CASSPGTGSYEQYF.